This T cell receptor (beta chain) stems from a study of T-cell reconstitution after alpha-beta-depleted transplantation in children (dated by TCRdb to 2016 to 2017). Regarding the complete study: Using TCR repertoire profiling, the study quantitatively followed how T-cell immune reconstitution unfolded in children after TCRalphabeta/CD19-depleted allogeneic hematopoietic cell transplantation.

This clonotype was seen ten or more times. Its antigen is not yet known. No base qualities exist here, and no much larger clone lies one base off it. The method behind the library was PCR. The data were produced on an Illumina HiSeq 2500. TCR library preparation used molecular barcoding, with unique molecular identifiers applied to normalize quantification of the TCRbeta repertoire. Starting from the raw public reads, TCRdb applied fastp trimming at Q25, assembled clones with MiXCR and retained in-frame beta chains. When rows share a CDR3 protein, they turn into one entry using the most common DNA and genes. The sample yields hundreds of thousands of distinct CDR3 sequences; 13% were counted once. The biggest ten clones account for 0.79% of the sample. This sample's treatment or condition label indicates: allogeneic hematopoietic cell transplantation with graft depleted of TCRalphabeta T cells and CD19 B cells. The children who served as transplant recipients had been given grafts of TCRalphabeta/CD19-depleted allogeneic hematopoietic cells.

The research as a whole found: In some patients, high TCRbeta diversity at day 60 was attributed to recipient T cells and intrathymic progenitors that had survived conditioning. The frequencies of hyperexpanded clones fell over the following months, and after one year, T-cell counts and TCRbeta diversity were mostly attributed to newly produced T cells. About two months after transplant, the apparently early recovery of alphabetaT-cell counts reportedly depended on just several hundred clones that had expanded rapidly and came from non-depleted graft cells.

Trimming removed 5 bases from V and 0 bases from J; the gene matches leave 18 bases unexplained. The CDR3 has 21 amino acids, counting the end cysteine and phenylalanine. Only the CDR3 region is kept as DNA, spanning 63 bases read in frame from base 1. The germline V gene provides CDR1 SQVTM and CDR2 ANQGSEA. The source material was PBMCs, sampled before TCRalphabeta/CD19-depleted stem cell transplant. The TCR comes from a girl aged 2-10 years with congenital amegakaryocytic thrombocytopenia, due to receive a stem cell transplant. The V and J genes are TRBV29-1 and TRBJ2-1; 14 central bases correspond to TRBD2. Here is the DNA: TGCAGCGTTAGTACAGGGGATAGGGGACTAGCGGGAGCAGACTCCTACAATGAGCAGTTCTTC. Its translation is CSVSTGDRGLAGADSYNEQFF.